This entry describes one TCR beta chain. Its target is unknown. Sequencing used immunoSEQ multiplex PCR; TCRdb keeps in-frame clones, though not all of them. This sample has about 81,000 clones, with 85% to 90% found just once. This entry comes from a study of graft-versus-host responses after intestinal transplantation. About the study: Every recipient had anti-thymocyte globulin induction and around 3 years of tacrolimus plus steroids. Study-level results: The marrow of recipients harbored GvH clones, and ileum or blood showed some of them first. Some patients had graft-donor T cell macrochimerism, and their allografts showed high graft-versus-host to host-versus-graft clonal ratios.

The CDR3 consists of 14 residues. Germline V CDR1 and CDR2: MNHNY, SVGAGI (reference sequence). V was pared by 6 bases and J by 1 base, with 10 bases between. V and J are TRBV6-6 and TRBJ2-1, with D tentatively TRBD1 (6 bases). The receptor was derived from a human donor who received an intestinal transplant. Sequenced here: unstimulated CD4+ T cells sorted from spleen or lymph node cells, sampled before intestinal transplant. CDR3 nucleotides: TGTGCCAGCAGCCGAGGACAGTCCTACAATGAGCAGTTCTTC. This gives the protein CASSRGQSYNEQFF.